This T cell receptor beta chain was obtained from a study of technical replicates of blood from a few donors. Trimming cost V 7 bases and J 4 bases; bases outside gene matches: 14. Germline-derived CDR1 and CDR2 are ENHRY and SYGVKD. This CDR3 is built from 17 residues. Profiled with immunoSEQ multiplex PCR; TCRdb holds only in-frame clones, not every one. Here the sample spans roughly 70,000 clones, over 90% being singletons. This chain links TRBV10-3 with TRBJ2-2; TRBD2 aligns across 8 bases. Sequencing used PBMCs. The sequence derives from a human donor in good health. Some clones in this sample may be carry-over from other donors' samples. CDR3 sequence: CAIKRGSSGSTTGELFF. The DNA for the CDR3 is TGTGCCATCAAAAGAGGATCCAGCGGGAGTACCACCGGGGAGCTGTTTTTT.